The text below deals with one T cell receptor (beta chain). The sample is drawn from a study of blood T cell repertoires in COVID-19. Study details: Acute and convalescent COVID-19 specimens originated in the United States, Italy and Spain. Sources were T cells, B-cell-depleted T cells, or PBMCs; the material itself was cDNA or gDNA.

The CDR3 spans 15 residues. Germline CDR1 and CDR2: SQVTM and ANQGSEA. Trimming took off 3 bases at V and 0 bases at J, with 14 bases between the two ends. Study processing details: Scientists estimated how many nucleated cells there were by amplifying reference gene primers. TCRdb's copy holds only in-frame clones and misses some; the assay was immunoSEQ multiplex PCR. That table is the source of V, J and clone size, and D and trimming were worked out from the DNA. This table holds nearly 100,000 clones, approximately 86% found once. The sample was peripheral blood. The sequence was obtained from a man at least 80 years old with acute or convalescent COVID-19. The chain employs TRBV29-1 and TRBJ1-1; possibly TRBD1 for D (6 bases). The CDR3 sequence is CSVDSGVGMNTEAFF. In nucleotides, the CDR3 is TGCAGCGTTGATTCAGGGGTCGGAATGAACACTGAAGCTTTCTTT.